The clone carrying this T cell receptor (beta chain) was recorded a few times. What it binds is not known. PCR involved 60 Vbeta and 13 Jbeta primers. Produced via immunoSEQ multiplex PCR; TCRdb's table is partial and in-frame only. The sample consists of over 150,000 clones, roughly 80% of them appearing once. The sample comes from a study of cytomegalovirus exposure and HLA in healthy donors. Overall study: T cells numbering about 180 million yielded some 100 million unique TCR beta sequences in an earlier analysis. HLA-typed donors contributed 80 million to 85 million unique TCRs, which were held in an early data release. Of the donors genotyped, 398 in all, around 77% fell in the Caucasian-associated ancestry cluster. Findings of the study overall: Solely CMV serostatus was available to characterize immune exposure.

Sequencing was carried out using PBMCs. The clonotype comes from a man between 40 and 49 years old in good health and CMV-seronegative.

CDR3 in DNA: TGTGCCAGCACCCGAACGACAGGGGGCGACGGTGGCTACACCTTC. It yields the protein CASTRTTGGDGGYTF. V usage is TRBV7-2 and J usage is TRBJ1-2; 10 positions match TRBD1. The CDR3 has 15 residues. The V gene end was trimmed by 7 bases and the J gene end by 7 bases; junction bases not matched to a gene: 12. Germline CDR1 and CDR2: SGHTA and FQGNSA.